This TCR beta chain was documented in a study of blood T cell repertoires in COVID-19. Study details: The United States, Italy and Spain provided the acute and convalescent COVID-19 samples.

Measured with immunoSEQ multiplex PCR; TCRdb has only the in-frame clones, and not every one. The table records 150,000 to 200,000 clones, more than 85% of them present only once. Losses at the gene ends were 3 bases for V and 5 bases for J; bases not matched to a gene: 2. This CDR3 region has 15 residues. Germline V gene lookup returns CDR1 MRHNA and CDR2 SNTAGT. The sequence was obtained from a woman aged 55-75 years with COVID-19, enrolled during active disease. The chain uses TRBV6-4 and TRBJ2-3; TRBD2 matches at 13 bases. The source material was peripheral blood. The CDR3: CASSEGTSGVDTQYF. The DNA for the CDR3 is TGTGCCAGCAGTGAAGGGACTAGCGGGGTAGATACGCAGTATTTT.